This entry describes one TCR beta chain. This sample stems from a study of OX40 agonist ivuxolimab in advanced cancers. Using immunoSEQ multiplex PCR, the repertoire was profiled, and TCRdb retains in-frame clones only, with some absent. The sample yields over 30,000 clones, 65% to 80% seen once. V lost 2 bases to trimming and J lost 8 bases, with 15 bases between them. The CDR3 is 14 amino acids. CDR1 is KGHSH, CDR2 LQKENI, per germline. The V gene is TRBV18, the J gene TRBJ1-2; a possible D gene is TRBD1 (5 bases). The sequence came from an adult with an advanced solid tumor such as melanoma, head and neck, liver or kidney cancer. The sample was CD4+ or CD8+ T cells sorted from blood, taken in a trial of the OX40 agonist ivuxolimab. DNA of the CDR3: TGTGCCAGCTCACCAGGCCCGGGGGACTGGGGCTACACCTTC. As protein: CASSPGPGDWGYTF.